This is a list of T cell receptor beta chains from one sample in a study of blood T cell repertoires in COVID-19. Repertoires were generated with immunoSEQ multiplex PCR, while TCRdb's copy carries only in-frame clones and drops some. The sample lists 20,000 or so clones, 91% occurring once. The material sequenced was peripheral blood. The receptors originated from a woman in her 70s with active COVID-19. Both conserved end residues are part of each CDR3. The D gene is left open where the match is weak. For some rows the clone size is stated as once, few or many, or as a class when expanded; others skip it.

d_call	clone_size	v_call	j_call	cdr3_nt	cdr3_aa
TRBD1	NA	TRBV28	TRBJ2-3	TGTGCCAGCAGATGGACAGGGGAAACAGATACGCAGTATTTT	CASRWTGETDTQYF
NA	NA	TRBV7-2	TRBJ1-1	TGTGCCAGCAGCTTAAGTCGGACATTGAACACTGAAGCTTTCTTT	CASSLSRTLNTEAFF
NA	NA	TRBV7-9	TRBJ1-5	TGTGCCAGCAGCTTAGGCGCCGACAGTAATCAGCCCCAGCATTTT	CASSLGADSNQPQHF
TRBD1	NA	TRBV28	TRBJ1-3	TGTGCCAGCAGTCCGGGACAGCTTGGAAACACCATATATTTT	CASSPGQLGNTIYF
NA	NA	TRBV2	TRBJ1-3	TGTGCCAGCGACTTACACAGGGTCTTCTCTGGAAACACCATATATTTT	CASDLHRVFSGNTIYF
TRBD1	NA	TRBV5-1	TRBJ1-5	TGCGCCAGGGCGACAGGGTATCAGCCCCAGCATTTT	CARATGYQPQHF
NA	NA	TRBV5-1	TRBJ1-2	TGCGCCAGCAGCCCGGAGGTAGGCAGGGGCCAGGGCTACACCTTC	CASSPEVGRGQGYTF
NA	NA	TRBV6-2/TRBV6-3	TRBJ1-2	TGTGCCAGCAGTTACCCGTCCGGGGGTCGGAGGTATGGCTACACCTTC	CASSYPSGGRRYGYTF
TRBD1	NA	TRBV19	TRBJ1-1	TGTGCCAGTAGGAGACAGGGATCTGAAGCTTTCTTT	CASRRQGSEAFF
TRBD2	NA	TRBV29-1	TRBJ2-3	TGCAGCGTTGCGAGCGGGAGGACATCAGATACGCAGTATTTT	CSVASGRTSDTQYF
NA	NA	TRBV4-2	TRBJ2-7	TGTGCCAGCAGCCAAGACAGGGGAACCTACGAGCAGTACTTC	CASSQDRGTYEQYF
TRBD1	NA	TRBV3-1/TRBV3-2	TRBJ2-7	TGTGCCAGCAGCCTGACAGGGAAGAGCGAGCAGTACTTC	CASSLTGKSEQYF
TRBD1	NA	TRBV11-1	TRBJ1-4	TGTGCCAGCAGCCCGGGACAGGGAAGAGAAAAACTGTTTTTT	CASSPGQGREKLFF
NA	few	TRBV4-2	TRBJ2-1	TGTGCCAGCAGCCAAGATAGAGCCGGCAATGAGCAGTTCTTC	CASSQDRAGNEQFF
NA	NA	TRBV19	TRBJ2-6	TGTGCCAGTAGTCTCGCCGGGATTTCCAACGTCCTGACTTTC	CASSLAGISNVLTF
TRBD1	once	TRBV6-5	TRBJ1-1	TGTGCCAGCAGGCGACAGGGGTTGAGAGACACTGAAGCTTTCTTT	CASRRQGLRDTEAFF
NA	NA	TRBV3-1/TRBV3-2	TRBJ1-1	TGTGCCAGCAGCCAAGTGGGTCGGAGGGTCGAAGCTTTCTTT	CASSQVGRRVEAFF
NA	NA	TRBV5-1	TRBJ2-2	TGCGCCAGCAGCTTGGCGGCTACGGGGATTTCCGGGGAGCTGTTTTTT	CASSLAATGISGELFF
TRBD2	few	TRBV3-1/TRBV3-2	TRBJ2-7	TGTGCCAGCAGCCTCGGACTAGCGGCTCGTTACGAGCAGTACTTC	CASSLGLAARYEQYF
NA	NA	TRBV28	TRBJ2-1	TGTGCCAGCAGTTTATCGGGGAGAATGAATGAGCAGTTCTTC	CASSLSGRMNEQFF
TRBD1	NA	TRBV27	TRBJ1-5	TGTGCCAGCAGTTTTGGACAGGTCAATCAGCCCCAGCATTTT	CASSFGQVNQPQHF
TRBD1	NA	TRBV5-1	TRBJ1-2	TGCGCCAGCAGCTTGGTAGGGACAGGGGATGGCTACACCTTC	CASSLVGTGDGYTF
TRBD2	NA	TRBV2	TRBJ2-7	TGTGCCAGCACTCAAACCGGGACTAGCGGGAGCGAGCAGTACTTC	CASTQTGTSGSEQYF
TRBD1	NA	TRBV28	TRBJ1-2	TGTGCCAGCAGGACGACAGGGAGCTATGGCTACACCTTC	CASRTTGSYGYTF
TRBD1	NA	TRBV5-4	TRBJ2-7	TGTGCCAGCAGCGTGGACAGGGGAGGCTACGAGCAGTACTTC	CASSVDRGGYEQYF
NA	NA	TRBV2	TRBJ1-5	TGTGCCAGCAGTGGATGGGCAGGCGCGAGCAATCAGCCCCAGCATTTT	CASSGWAGASNQPQHF
TRBD2	NA	TRBV25-1	TRBJ2-1	TGTGCCAGCAGTGAGCCGGGACTAGCGGGAGTTGAGCAGTTCTTC	CASSEPGLAGVEQFF
NA	NA	TRBV5-1	TRBJ2-7	TGCGCCAGCAGCTTGGGTCCCCAGGGAGGCCCCTACGAGCAGTACTTC	CASSLGPQGGPYEQYF
NA	NA	TRBV5-4	TRBJ1-2	TGTGCCAGCAGCTTACGACAGGCTAACTATGGCTACACCTTC	CASSLRQANYGYTF
TRBD2	NA	TRBV5-6	TRBJ2-7	TGTGCCAGCAGCGCTAAAACTAGCGGGAGAGGGTTGAGCTCCTACGAGCAGTACTTC	CASSAKTSGRGLSSYEQYF
TRBD1	NA	TRBV28	TRBJ1-6	TGTGCCAGCAGTACGACAGGGGAAGGTAATTCACCCCTCCACTTT	CASSTTGEGNSPLHF
NA	NA	TRBV15	TRBJ2-5	TGTGCCACCAGCAGTGGGGGGGCCCAAGAGACCCAGTACTTC	CATSSGGAQETQYF
TRBD2	NA	TRBV4-1	TRBJ2-7	TGCGCCAGCAGCCCGGCTAGCGGGAGTATCTCCTACGAGCAGTACTTC	CASSPASGSISYEQYF
TRBD2	NA	TRBV28	TRBJ2-5	TGTGCCAGCAGTCCCACGGTAGCGGGGAAAGAGACCCAGTACTTC	CASSPTVAGKETQYF
NA	NA	TRBV24-1	TRBJ2-7	TGTGCCACCAGTGACCCCACCTACGAGCAGTACTTC	CATSDPTYEQYF
NA	NA	TRBV7-9	TRBJ2-1	TGTGCCAGCAGCTTACAGGGGTTCCCCTACAATGAGCAGTTCTTC	CASSLQGFPYNEQFF
TRBD2	NA	TRBV19	TRBJ2-7	TGTGCCAGTAGTCCCGGACTAGCGGGAGCTGCCTACGAGCAGTACTTC	CASSPGLAGAAYEQYF
NA	NA	TRBV12-3/TRBV12-4	TRBJ1-2	TGTGCCAGCAGTTTAAGACAGAACTATGGCTACACCTTC	CASSLRQNYGYTF
TRBD2	NA	TRBV3-1/TRBV3-2	TRBJ2-5	TGTGCCAGCAGCCACCGGACTAGCGGGTACACCCAAGAGACCCAGTACTTC	CASSHRTSGYTQETQYF
NA	NA	TRBV4-2	TRBJ2-2	TGTGCCAGCAGCCAAGATGTGTACGGCACCGGGGAGCTGTTTTTT	CASSQDVYGTGELFF
NA	NA	TRBV6-5	TRBJ2-4	TGTGCCAGCAGGGACAGCCTAGCCAAAAACATTCAGTACTTC	CASRDSLAKNIQYF
NA	NA	TRBV10-3	TRBJ2-7	TGTGCCATCAGCTCGACCACGGGAGAGCAGTACTTC	CAISSTTGEQYF
NA	NA	TRBV6-5	TRBJ1-4	TGTGCCAGCAACCCACCCGGGGCTAATGAAAAACTGTTTTTT	CASNPPGANEKLFF
NA	NA	TRBV6-5	TRBJ1-1	TGTGCCAGCCTCTGGAGGTACACTGAAGCTTTCTTT	CASLWRYTEAFF
NA	NA	TRBV10-2	TRBJ2-2	TGCGCCAGCAGGAGAACGAACACCGGGGAGCTGTTTTTT	CASRRTNTGELFF
NA	NA	TRBV7-9	TRBJ2-5	TGTGCCAGCAGCTTAGGGCTGGGAGGAAGAGAGACCCAGTACTTC	CASSLGLGGRETQYF
TRBD1	NA	TRBV5-4	TRBJ2-7	TGTGCCAGCAGCCCCTTCTCTGGACAGGGGGACTCCTACGAGCAGTACTTC	CASSPFSGQGDSYEQYF
TRBD1	NA	TRBV7-9	TRBJ1-1	TGTGCCAGCAGCTTATTATCAGGGGGCGACACTGAAGCTTTCTTT	CASSLLSGGDTEAFF
NA	few	TRBV9	TRBJ2-3	TGTGCCAGCAGCGTAAGTGGGAGAACGGCGGATGCGCAGTATTTT	CASSVSGRTADAQYF
TRBD1	NA	TRBV11-2	TRBJ2-3	TGTGCCAGCAGCTCACTGACAGGGCACACAGATACGCAGTATTTT	CASSSLTGHTDTQYF
TRBD2	NA	TRBV7-2	TRBJ2-3	TGTGCCAGCAGCTTAGACTCGGGAGGGCCAACAGATACGCAGTATTTT	CASSLDSGGPTDTQYF
NA	NA	TRBV28	TRBJ1-5	TGTGCCAGCAGTTTGTCACGGGGGCAGCCCCAGCATTTT	CASSLSRGQPQHF
NA	NA	TRBV11-3	TRBJ2-7	TGTGCCAGCAGCTTAGAGCAGGGTTACGAGCAGTACTTC	CASSLEQGYEQYF
TRBD1	NA	TRBV4-2	TRBJ2-6	TGTGCCAGCAGCCAAGATAGGGGGCCAGAGGTTGATTTTGGGGCCAACGTCCTGACTTTC	CASSQDRGPEVDFGANVLTF
NA	NA	TRBV7-2	TRBJ2-5	TGTGCCAGCAGCTTAGGGAGCCGGGAGACCCAGTACTTC	CASSLGSRETQYF
TRBD1	NA	TRBV2	TRBJ2-3	TGTGCCTGTGGGACAGACCCGGTGATGCAGTATTTT	CACGTDPVMQYF
TRBD2	NA	TRBV11-2	TRBJ2-1	TGTGCCAGCAGCCATGAAAGTGTAGCGGGAAAGCAGTTCTTC	CASSHESVAGKQFF
TRBD1	NA	TRBV24-1	TRBJ1-2	TGTGCCACCAGTGAAGCTGCATTGACAGGGCGGTCCTATGGCTACACCTTC	CATSEAALTGRSYGYTF